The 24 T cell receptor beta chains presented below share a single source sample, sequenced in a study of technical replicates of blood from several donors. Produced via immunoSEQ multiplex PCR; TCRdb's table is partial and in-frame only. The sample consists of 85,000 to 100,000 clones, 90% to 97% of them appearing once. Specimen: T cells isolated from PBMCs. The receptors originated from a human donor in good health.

The CDR3 reads CASLNRVGYTF. CDR3 bases: TGCGCCAGCCTTAACAGGGTCGGCTACACCTTC. The V and J genes are TRBV10-2 and TRBJ1-2; D perhaps matches TRBD1 (6 bases). Trimming cost V 8 bases and J 8 bases, with 12 bases left between them. From germline, CDR1 is WSHSY and CDR2 SAAADI. There are 11 residues in the CDR3.

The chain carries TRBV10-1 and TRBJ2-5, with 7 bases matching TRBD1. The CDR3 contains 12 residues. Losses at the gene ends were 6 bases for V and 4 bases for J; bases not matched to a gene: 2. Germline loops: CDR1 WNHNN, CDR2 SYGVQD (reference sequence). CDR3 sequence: CASSGDRETQYF. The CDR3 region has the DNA TGCGCCAGCAGCGGGGACAGAGAGACCCAGTACTTC.

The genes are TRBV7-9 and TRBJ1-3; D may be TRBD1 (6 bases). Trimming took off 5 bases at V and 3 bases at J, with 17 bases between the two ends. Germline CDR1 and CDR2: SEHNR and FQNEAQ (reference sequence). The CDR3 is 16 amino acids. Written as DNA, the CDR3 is TGTGCCAGCAGCATTTTACGGACAGACGGTGGAAACACCATATATTTT. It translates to CASSILRTDGGNTIYF.

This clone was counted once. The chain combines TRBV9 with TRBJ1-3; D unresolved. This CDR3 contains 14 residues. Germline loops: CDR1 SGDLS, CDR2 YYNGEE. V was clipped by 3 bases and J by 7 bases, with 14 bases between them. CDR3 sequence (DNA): TGTGCCAGCAGCGCCGAACCAGGAGGGAACACCATATATTTT. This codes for CASSAEPGGNTIYF.

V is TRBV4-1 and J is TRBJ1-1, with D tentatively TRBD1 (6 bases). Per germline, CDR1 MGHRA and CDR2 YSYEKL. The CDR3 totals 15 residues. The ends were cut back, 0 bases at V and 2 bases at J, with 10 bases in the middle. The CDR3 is CASSQETGGNTEAFF. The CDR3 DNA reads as TGCGCCAGCAGCCAAGAGACAGGCGGTAACACTGAAGCTTTCTTT.

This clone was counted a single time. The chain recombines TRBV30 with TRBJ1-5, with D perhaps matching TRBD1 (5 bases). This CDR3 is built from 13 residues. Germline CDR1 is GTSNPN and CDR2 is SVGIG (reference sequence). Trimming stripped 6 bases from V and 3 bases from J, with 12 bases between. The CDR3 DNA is TGTGCCTGTTCTGTGGGGCCCAATCAGCCCCAGCATTTT. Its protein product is CACSVGPNQPQHF.

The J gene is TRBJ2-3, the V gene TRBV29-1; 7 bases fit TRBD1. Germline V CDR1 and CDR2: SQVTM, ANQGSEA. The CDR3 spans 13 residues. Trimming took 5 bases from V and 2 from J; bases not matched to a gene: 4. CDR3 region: CSVYRGSTDTQYF. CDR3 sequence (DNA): TGCAGCGTTTACAGGGGATCCACAGATACGCAGTATTTT.

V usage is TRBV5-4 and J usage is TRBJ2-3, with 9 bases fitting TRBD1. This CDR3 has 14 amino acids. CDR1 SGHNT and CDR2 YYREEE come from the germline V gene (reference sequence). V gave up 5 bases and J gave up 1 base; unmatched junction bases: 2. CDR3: CASRRDRGTDTQYF. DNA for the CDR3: TGTGCCAGCAGGCGGGACAGGGGCACAGATACGCAGTATTTT.

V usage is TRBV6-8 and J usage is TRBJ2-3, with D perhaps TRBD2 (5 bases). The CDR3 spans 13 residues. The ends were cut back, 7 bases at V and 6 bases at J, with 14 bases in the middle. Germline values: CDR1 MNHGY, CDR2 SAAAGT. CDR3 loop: CASKIRPGDTQYF. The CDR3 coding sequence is TGTGCCAGCAAGATAAGACCGGGGGATACGCAGTATTTT.

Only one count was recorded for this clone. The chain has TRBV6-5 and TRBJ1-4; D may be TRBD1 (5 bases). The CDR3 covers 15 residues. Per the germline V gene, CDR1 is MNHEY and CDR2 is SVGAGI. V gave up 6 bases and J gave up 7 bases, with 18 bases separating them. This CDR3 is CASSRGTREIEKLFF. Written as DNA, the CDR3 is TGTGCCAGCAGCCGAGGGACGCGGGAAATTGAAAAACTGTTTTTT.

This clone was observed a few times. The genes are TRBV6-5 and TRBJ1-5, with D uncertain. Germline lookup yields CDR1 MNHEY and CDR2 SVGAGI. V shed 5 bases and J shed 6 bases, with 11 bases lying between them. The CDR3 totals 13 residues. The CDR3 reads CASSRGGPQPQHF. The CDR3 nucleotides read TGTGCCAGCAGTCGGGGAGGGCCTCAGCCCCAGCATTTT.

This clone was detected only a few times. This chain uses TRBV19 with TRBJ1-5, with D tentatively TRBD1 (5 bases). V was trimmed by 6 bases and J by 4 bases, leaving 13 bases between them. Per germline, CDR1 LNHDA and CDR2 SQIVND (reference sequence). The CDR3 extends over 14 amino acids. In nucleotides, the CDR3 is TGTGCCAGTAGAGCGGGACGTCTAAATCAGCCCCAGCATTTT. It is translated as CASRAGRLNQPQHF. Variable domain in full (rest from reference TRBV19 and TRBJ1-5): DGGITQSPKYLFRKEGQNVTLSCEQNLNHDAMYWYRQDPGQGLRLIYYSQIVNDFQKGDIAEGYSVSREKKESFPLTVTSAQKNPTAFYLCASRAGRLNQPQHFGDGTRLSIL.

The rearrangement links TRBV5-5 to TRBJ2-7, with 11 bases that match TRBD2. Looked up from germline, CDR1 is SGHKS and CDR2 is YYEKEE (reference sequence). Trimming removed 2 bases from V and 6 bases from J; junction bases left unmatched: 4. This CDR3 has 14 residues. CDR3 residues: CASSLGLAGREQYF. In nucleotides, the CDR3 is TGTGCCAGCAGCTTAGGACTAGCGGGCCGCGAGCAGTACTTC.

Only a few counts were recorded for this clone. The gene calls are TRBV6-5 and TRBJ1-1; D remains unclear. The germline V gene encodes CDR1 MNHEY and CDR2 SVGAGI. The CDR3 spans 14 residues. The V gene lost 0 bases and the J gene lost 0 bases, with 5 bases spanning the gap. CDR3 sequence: CASSYSNLNTEAFF. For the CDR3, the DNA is TGTGCCAGCAGTTACTCGAACTTGAACACTGAAGCTTTCTTT.

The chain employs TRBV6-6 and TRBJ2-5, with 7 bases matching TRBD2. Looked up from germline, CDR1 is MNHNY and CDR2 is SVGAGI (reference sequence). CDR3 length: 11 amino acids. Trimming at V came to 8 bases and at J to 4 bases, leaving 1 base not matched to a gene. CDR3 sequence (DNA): TGTGCCAGCTCGGGGGGAGAGACCCAGTACTTC. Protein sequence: CASSGGETQYF.

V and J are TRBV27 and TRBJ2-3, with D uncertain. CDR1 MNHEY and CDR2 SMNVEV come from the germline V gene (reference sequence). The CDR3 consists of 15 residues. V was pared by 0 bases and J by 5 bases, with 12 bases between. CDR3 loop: CASSLSPRLEDTQYF. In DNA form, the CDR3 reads TGTGCCAGCAGTTTATCCCCGAGACTCGAAGATACGCAGTATTTT.

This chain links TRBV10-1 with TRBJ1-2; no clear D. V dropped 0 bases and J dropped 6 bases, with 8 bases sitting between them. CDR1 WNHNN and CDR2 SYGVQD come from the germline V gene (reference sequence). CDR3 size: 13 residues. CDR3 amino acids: CASSESGQNGYTF. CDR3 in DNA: TGCGCCAGCAGTGAGTCTGGGCAGAATGGCTACACCTTC.

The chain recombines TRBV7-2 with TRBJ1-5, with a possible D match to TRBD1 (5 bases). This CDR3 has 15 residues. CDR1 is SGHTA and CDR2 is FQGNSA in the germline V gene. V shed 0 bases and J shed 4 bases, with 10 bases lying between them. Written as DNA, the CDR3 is TGTGCCAGCAGCTTAGCGGATCAGGGAAATCAGCCCCAGCATTTT. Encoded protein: CASSLADQGNQPQHF.

This CDR3 reads CASSPGQLADTQYF. CDR3 in DNA: TGTGCCAGTAGTCCGGGACAGCTGGCAGATACGCAGTATTTT. The chain combines TRBV19 with TRBJ2-3, with 7 bases that match TRBD1. V lost 5 bases to trimming and J lost 4 bases; unmatched junction nucleotides: 6. Germline V gives CDR1 LNHDA, CDR2 SQIVND (reference sequence). This CDR3 region has 14 residues.

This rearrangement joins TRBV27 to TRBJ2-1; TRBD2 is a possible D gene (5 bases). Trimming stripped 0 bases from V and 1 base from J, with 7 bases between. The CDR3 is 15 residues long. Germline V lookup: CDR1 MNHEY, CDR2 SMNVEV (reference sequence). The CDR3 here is CASSLSGSSYNEQFF. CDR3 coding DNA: TGTGCCAGCAGTTTATCGGGGAGTTCCTACAATGAGCAGTTCTTC.

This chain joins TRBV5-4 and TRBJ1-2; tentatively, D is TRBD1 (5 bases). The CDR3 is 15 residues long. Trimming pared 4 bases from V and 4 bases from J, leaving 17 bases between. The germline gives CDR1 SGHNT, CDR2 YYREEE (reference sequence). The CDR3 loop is CASSQYRGGVYGYTF. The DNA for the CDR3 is TGTGCCAGCAGCCAATATCGGGGGGGGGTCTATGGCTACACCTTC.

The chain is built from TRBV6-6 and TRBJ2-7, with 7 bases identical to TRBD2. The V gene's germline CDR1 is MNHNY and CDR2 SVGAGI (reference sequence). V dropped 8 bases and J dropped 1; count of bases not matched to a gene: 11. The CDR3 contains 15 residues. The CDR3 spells CASWGGVQGSYEQYF. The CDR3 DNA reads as TGTGCCAGCTGGGGGGGAGTACAAGGTTCCTACGAGCAGTACTTC.

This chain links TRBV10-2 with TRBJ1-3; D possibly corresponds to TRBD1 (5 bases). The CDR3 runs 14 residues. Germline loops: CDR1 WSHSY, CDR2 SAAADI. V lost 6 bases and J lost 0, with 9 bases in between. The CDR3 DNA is TGCGCCAGCAGCGGGACTCCCTCTGGAAACACCATATATTTT. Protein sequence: CASSGTPSGNTIYF.

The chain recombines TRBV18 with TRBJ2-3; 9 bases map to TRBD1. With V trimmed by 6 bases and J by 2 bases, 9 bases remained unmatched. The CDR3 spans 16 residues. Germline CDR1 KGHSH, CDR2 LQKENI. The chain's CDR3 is CASSYAGTGSTDTQYF. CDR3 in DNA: TGTGCCAGCTCCTACGCGGGGACAGGGTCCACAGATACGCAGTATTTT.